This passage covers 20 T cell receptor beta chains from one sample sequenced in a study of radiation and T cells in renal cell carcinoma (dated by TCRdb to 2020 to 2022). The intended sense of this specimen's time point label: blood 4 weeks post-SBRT, at nephrectomy. The treatment or condition label of this sample denotes: 15 Gy SBRT to primary tumor, nephrectomy 4 weeks later. Libraries were built with the immunoSEQ multiplex PCR assay. The source is immuneACCESS, and TCRdb retained only in-frame sequences with V and J called. Part of the clones is not carried over; for the studies checked, unresolved V genes explain less than half of this, and the remainder is unexplained. Counted in this sample were fewer than 45,000 clones; over 80% of them appeared once. The ten largest make up about 26% of the sample. Sequencing was performed on blood, taken from a patient whose treatment included radiotherapy and nephrectomy. The origin of the receptors is a woman between 65 and 79 years old with renal cell carcinoma.

This sequence joins TRBV5-1 and TRBJ1-3; D is perhaps TRBD1 (5 bases). V lost 4 bases and J lost 0, with 11 bases in between. CDR3 length: 15 amino acids. Germline V lookup: CDR1 SGHRS, CDR2 YFSETQ. The CDR3 sequence: CASSGGPSSGNTIYF. For the CDR3, the DNA is TGCGCCAGCAGCGGGGGACCGAGCTCTGGAAACACCATATATTTT.

The chain combines TRBV21-1 with TRBJ1-5. TRBV21-1 is assigned pseudogene status. The CDR3 runs to 19 residues. CDR3 loop: CASSKGAGPGVKGNQPQHF. The CDR3 DNA sequence: TGTGCCAGCAGCAAAGGGGCAGGGCCGGGGGTAAAAGGCAATCAGCCCCAGCATTTT.

The chain employs TRBV10-1 and TRBJ2-2; D is ambiguous. Germline V gene lookup returns CDR1 WNHNN and CDR2 SYGVQD (reference sequence). CDR3 length equals 11 residues. V was clipped by 6 bases and J by 14 bases, with 13 bases between them. The CDR3 reads CASSPDVGLFF. CDR3 in DNA: TGCGCCAGCAGCCCGGACGTTGGTCTGTTTTTT.

CDR3 region: CASSLAGDTQYF. The CDR3 DNA follows: TGCGCCAGCAGCTTAGCGGGGGATACGCAGTATTTT. The rearrangement joins TRBV5-1 to TRBJ2-3, with 7 nucleotides matching TRBD2. CDR3 size: 12 residues. Germline V gene data show CDR1 as SGHRS and CDR2 as YFSETQ. The junction had 0 bases not matched to a gene; V was cut back by 2 bases and J by 6 bases.

The chain is built from TRBV18 and TRBJ2-1, with D maybe TRBD1 (5 bases). V shed 3 bases and J shed 6 bases, with 15 bases lying between them. The CDR3 covers 15 residues. Per germline, CDR1 KGHSH and CDR2 LQKENI. The CDR3: CASSPPGLASNEQFF. Written as DNA, the CDR3 is TGTGCCAGCTCACCGCCAGGGTTGGCCAGCAATGAGCAGTTCTTC.

The rearrangement uses TRBV14 and TRBJ1-6; D is ambiguous. The V end lost 0 bases, the J end lost 6 bases, and 3 bases lay between the germline ends. Germline V CDR1 and CDR2: SGHDN, FVKESK. This CDR3 region has 13 residues. The CDR3 DNA sequence: TGTGCCAGCAGCCAAGATCGTAATTCACCCCTCCACTTT. Encoded protein: CASSQDRNSPLHF.

This chain uses TRBV7-2 with TRBJ2-1, with TRBD2 matching over 9 bases. Per the germline V gene, CDR1 is SGHTA and CDR2 is FQGNSA. The CDR3 totals 13 residues. J gave up 6 bases and V 6 bases, and 3 bases lay outside the gene matches. The chain's CDR3 is CASSSSGINEQFF. Written as DNA, the CDR3 is TGTGCCAGCAGTTCTAGCGGGATCAATGAGCAGTTCTTC.

The chain uses TRBV6-1 and TRBJ1-5; a possible D gene is TRBD1 (5 bases). Germline V gene sequence: CDR1 MNHNS, CDR2 SASEGT. The CDR3 contains 16 residues. V gave up 1 base and J gave up 1 base, with 11 bases separating them. CDR3 nucleotides: TGTGCCAGCAGTGAAGAGAGGGGCGGAAGCAATCAGCCCCAGCATTTT. Protein sequence: CASSEERGGSNQPQHF.

This rearrangement joins TRBV5-1 to TRBJ2-6, with D uncertain. CDR3 size: 15 residues. The germline V and J ends were trimmed by 4 bases and 4 bases, with 12 bases remaining between them. Germline assignment: CDR1 SGHRS and CDR2 YFSETQ. The CDR3 spells CASSQSLGGANVLTF. In DNA, the CDR3 is TGCGCCAGCAGCCAGAGTCTAGGAGGGGCCAACGTCCTGACTTTC.

The CDR3 region is CASSLNIGGGETQYF. The CDR3 DNA reads as TGTGCCAGCAGCTTAAATATCGGGGGCGGAGAGACCCAGTACTTC. The chain is built from TRBV7-7 and TRBJ2-5; D is perhaps TRBD1 or TRBD2 (6 bases each). In germline, CDR1 is SSHAT, CDR2 FNYEAQ (reference sequence). This CDR3 has 15 residues. V was cut by 2 bases and J by 4 bases, with 14 bases left in between.

The chain has TRBV4-1 and TRBJ2-7, with D unclear. The length of the CDR3 is 15 residues. The ends were cut back, 1 base at V and 5 bases at J, with 15 bases in the middle. Germline CDR1 MGHRA, CDR2 YSYEKL. As DNA, the CDR3 is TGCGCCAGCAGCCAAGTTCTTGGTCTTGTCAACGAGCAGTACTTC. Translated, it gives CASSQVLGLVNEQYF.

The table lists this clone with a few counts. The V and J genes are TRBV28 and TRBJ1-6; D unclear. The CDR3 spans 16 residues. V dropped 3 bases and J dropped 0 bases, with 9 bases sitting between them. CDR1 MDHEN and CDR2 SYDVKM come from the germline V gene. The CDR3 sequence is CASSLGWSSYNSPLHF. The CDR3 region has the DNA TGTGCCAGCAGTTTGGGGTGGAGCTCCTATAATTCACCCCTCCACTTT.

The CDR3: CASSEFGRRGYF. The CDR3 DNA follows: TGTGCCAGCAGTGAATTTGGCCGCCGGGGGTACTTC. The chain couples TRBV6-1 to TRBJ2-7; D is perhaps TRBD2 (5 bases). CDR1 MNHNS and CDR2 SASEGT come from the germline V gene. V lost 2 bases, J lost 12 bases, and 14 bases lay in between. This CDR3 region has 12 residues.

This rearrangement joins TRBV13 to TRBJ2-7; 7 bases map to TRBD2. Germline V gene sequence: CDR1 PRHDT, CDR2 FYEKMQ (reference sequence). This CDR3 has 16 amino acids. V lost 5 bases to trimming and J lost 0 bases; unmatched junction nucleotides: 10. The CDR3 is CASSRVSSGSSYEQYF. CDR3 nucleotide sequence: TGTGCCAGCAGCAGAGTGTCTAGCGGCAGCTCCTACGAGCAGTACTTC.

The chain couples TRBV2 to TRBJ2-6; D unresolved. Germline assignment: CDR1 SNHLY and CDR2 FYNNEI. The CDR3 runs 13 residues. Trimming took 4 bases from V and 1 from J, leaving 2 bases between them. CDR3 sequence: CASSVSGANVLTF. DNA for the CDR3: TGTGCCAGCAGTGTTTCTGGGGCCAACGTCCTGACTTTC.

The chain recombines TRBV4-2 with TRBJ2-1, with 12 bases matching TRBD2. The CDR3 has 15 amino acids. Germline values: CDR1 LGHNA, CDR2 YNFKEQ. Trimming cost V 0 bases and J 8 bases; bases outside gene matches: 2. In DNA, the CDR3 is TGTGCCAGCAGCCAAGAGAGACTAGCGGGAGATGAGCAGTTCTTC. This codes for CASSQERLAGDEQFF.

This chain joins TRBV19 and TRBJ2-2; 9 bases align to TRBD2. The CDR3 spans 16 residues. With 1 base clipped from V and 6 bases from J, the junction kept 6 bases outside the gene matches. The germline gives CDR1 LNHDA, CDR2 SQIVND (reference sequence). CDR3 residues: CASSIAGLAGSGELFF. The CDR3 DNA reads as TGTGCCAGTAGTATAGCTGGGCTAGCGGGGTCCGGGGAGCTGTTTTTT. The entire variable domain, with the rest obtained from reference TRBV19 and TRBJ2-2, is as follows: DGGITQSPKYLFRKEGQNVTLSCEQNLNHDAMYWYRQDPGQGLRLIYYSQIVNDFQKGDIAEGYSVSREKKESFPLTVTSAQKNPTAFYLCASSIAGLAGSGELFFGEGSRLTVL.

The rearrangement joins TRBV19 to TRBJ2-7; tentatively, D is TRBD2 (6 bases). Germline V CDR1 and CDR2: LNHDA, SQIVND (reference sequence). V lost 1 base and J lost 5, with 15 bases in between. The CDR3 is made up of 15 amino acids. CDR3: CASSIAGVPPHEQYF. As DNA, the CDR3 is TGTGCCAGTAGTATAGCGGGAGTCCCGCCCCACGAGCAGTACTTC. Using reference TRBV19 and TRBJ2-7 for the parts outside the CDR3, the full variable domain is DGGITQSPKYLFRKEGQNVTLSCEQNLNHDAMYWYRQDPGQGLRLIYYSQIVNDFQKGDIAEGYSVSREKKESFPLTVTSAQKNPTAFYLCASSIAGVPPHEQYFGPGTRLTVT.

The rearrangement uses TRBV5-4 and TRBJ2-3, with 11 bases lining up with TRBD2. The CDR3 is made up of 16 amino acids. Per the germline V gene, CDR1 is SGHNT and CDR2 is YYREEE (reference sequence). V lost 6 bases to trimming and J lost 4 bases; unmatched junction nucleotides: 10. In nucleotides, the CDR3 is TGTGCCAGCACCAAGGGTAGCGGGAGGGCCCCAGATACGCAGTATTTT. This encodes CASTKGSGRAPDTQYF.

The chain couples TRBV5-4 to TRBJ2-7; either TRBD1 or TRBD2 may fit D (5 bases each). The germline V gene has CDR1 SGHNT and CDR2 YYREEE (reference sequence). Trimming removed 0 bases from V and 2 bases from J, with 15 bases in between. CDR3 length: 16 residues. CDR3 residues: CASSLASGAKAYEQYF. As DNA, the CDR3 is TGTGCCAGCAGCTTGGCCTCCGGGGCTAAAGCCTACGAGCAGTACTTC. Combining the CDR3 with reference TRBV5-4 and TRBJ2-7 gives the whole variable domain ETGVTQSPTHLIKTRGQQVTLRCSSQSGHNTVSWYQQALGQGPQFIFQYYREEENGRGNFPPRFSGLQFPNYSSELNVNALELDDSALYLCASSLASGAKAYEQYFGPGTRLTVT.